The 30 T cell receptor beta chains below were found in one sample sequenced in a study of naive and memory T cell subsets. The beta constant-region primer was an equimolar mix of two oligonucleotides covering TRBC1 and TRBC2. Four rounds of PCR amplified the ligated cDNA using nested alpha and beta constant-region primers plus SP2. MiXCR, run by TCRdb on the UMI-ligation and nested PCR reads, gives a single entry per CDR3 protein. The data contain over 100,000 distinct CDR3 sequences, about 14% of them singletons. Study-wide results and limits: Possibly reflecting memory cells re-expressing CD45RA, a few larger clonotypes occurred in naive repertoires, especially CD8.

These TCRs' antigens remain unknown. The sample taken for sequencing was naive CD8+ T cells from blood. Every receptor here comes from a human donor in good health.

As for this clonotype: Possible read error: a much larger clone is one base away. This chain's CDR3 is CAVDTGGGNQPQHF. The DNA of the CDR3 is TGTGCGGTGGACACAGGGGGCGGCAATCAGCCCCAGCATTTT. V is TRBV28 and J is TRBJ1-5, with 9 nucleotides matching TRBD1. The CDR3 spans 14 residues. Germline V gives CDR1 MDHEN, CDR2 SYDVKM.

V gene TRBV6-5 combines with J gene TRBJ2-1; TRBD2 matches at 10 bases. V trimming: 7 bases; J trimming: 7 bases; junction bases outside the gene matches: 10. The CDR3 is 15 amino acids. Germline V CDR1 and CDR2: MNHEY, SVGAGI. CDR3 in DNA: TGTGCCAGCACCGTTCAGGTAGCGGGGGGTAATGAGCAGTTCTTC. Encoded protein: CASTVQVAGGNEQFF.

The rearrangement uses TRBV27 and TRBJ2-5; 9 positions match TRBD2. The V gene end was trimmed by 6 bases and the J gene end by 0 bases; junction bases not matched to a gene: 5. CDR1 MNHEY and CDR2 SMNVEV come from the germline V gene (reference sequence). The CDR3 consists of 15 residues. The chain's CDR3 is CASRDGLANQETQYF. Here the CDR3 DNA reads TGTGCCAGCAGAGACGGACTAGCGAACCAAGAGACCCAGTACTTC.

This clonotype was counted a few times. The chain joins TRBV6-1 to TRBJ1-1; D unresolved. The germline V gene encodes CDR1 MNHNS and CDR2 SASEGT. CDR3 size: 12 residues. V dropped 7 bases and J dropped 6 bases, with 12 bases sitting between them. The CDR3 DNA follows: TGTGCCAGCACCGGGGAGGAGCCTGAAGCTTTCTTT. Its protein is CASTGEEPEAFF.

The rearrangement links TRBV9 to TRBJ2-3, with TRBD1 matching 8 bases. Germline V gives CDR1 SGDLS, CDR2 YYNGEE. The V segment lost 6 bases and the J segment 2 bases; nucleotides outside the gene matches: 8. The CDR3 is made up of 15 amino acids. DNA of the CDR3: TGTGCCAGCAAAAAGACAGGGGCAAACACAGATACGCAGTATTTT. The encoded protein is CASKKTGANTDTQYF.

This clonotype was detected only a few times. This sequence joins TRBV6-2 or TRBV6-3 and TRBJ2-5; 9 positions match TRBD1. The CDR3 contains 14 residues. The J segment lost 3 bases and the V segment lost 5 bases, leaving 4 bases of the junction unmatched. The germline CDR1 and CDR2 sequences are MNHEY and SVGEGT. The CDR3 sequence is CASSQWTGEETQYF. The CDR3 coding sequence is TGTGCCAGCAGTCAATGGACAGGGGAAGAGACCCAGTACTTC.

This clonotype was counted ten times or more. This sequence joins TRBV5-8 and TRBJ2-1; 7 bases align to TRBD2. This CDR3 spans 12 amino acids. CDR1 and CDR2 (germline): SGHTS, YDEGEE. With V trimmed by 4 bases and J by 8 bases, 3 bases remained unmatched. Here the CDR3 DNA reads TGTGCCAGCAGCCGACTAGCCGATGAGCAGTTCTTC. It is translated as CASSRLADEQFF.

This clonotype was seen a few times. The chain has TRBV9 and TRBJ2-7, with 8 bases aligning to TRBD2. The J segment lost 4 bases and the V segment lost 3 bases, leaving 6 bases of the junction unmatched. The CDR3 is 14 amino acids. Per germline, CDR1 SGDLS and CDR2 YYNGEE. CDR3 sequence: CASSATGGGYEQYF. The CDR3 coding sequence is TGTGCCAGCAGCGCCACTGGCGGGGGGTACGAGCAGTACTTC.

This clonotype was counted at least ten times. This rearrangement joins TRBV4-1 to TRBJ2-1; no clear D gene. This CDR3 comprises 14 residues. The germline V and J ends were trimmed by 5 bases and 10 bases, with 18 bases remaining between them. The germline V gene encodes CDR1 MGHRA and CDR2 YSYEKL. The CDR3 sequence is CASSSLVSSGEQFF. The DNA of the CDR3 is TGCGCCAGCAGCTCCCTTGTCTCGTCCGGGGAGCAGTTCTTC.

This clonotype was observed many times. The chain is built from TRBV7-9 and TRBJ1-1; D possibly corresponds to TRBD1 (5 bases). Germline CDR1 reads SEHNR; CDR2 reads FQNEAQ (reference sequence). CDR3 length equals 15 residues. V lost 5 bases to trimming and J lost 1 base, with 14 bases between them. CDR3 protein: CASSTDWGRNTEAFF. The CDR3 DNA reads as TGTGCCAGCAGCACTGACTGGGGCCGGAACACTGAAGCTTTCTTT. Drawing the rest from reference TRBV7-9 and TRBJ1-1, the complete variable domain is DTGVSQNPRHKITKRGQNVTFRCDPISEHNRLYWYRQTLGQGPEFLTYFQNEAQLEKSRLLSDRFSAERPKGSFSTLEIQRTEQGDSAMYLCASSTDWGRNTEAFFGQGTRLTVV.

As concerns this clonotype: It may be a read error: a sequence one base away is much more abundant. This chain links TRBV30 with TRBJ2-7; D not certain. CDR1 is GTSNPN, CDR2 SVGIG, per germline (reference sequence). CDR3 length: 12 residues. CDR3 nucleotides: TGTGGGGCCGGCCCCGGCTCCTACGAGCAGTACTTC. Its protein product is CGAGPGSYEQYF.

This clonotype was seen a handful of times. This chain links TRBV24-1 with TRBJ2-7; D is tentatively TRBD1 or TRBD2 (5 bases each). Trimming shortened V by 2 bases and J by 3 bases, and 10 bases separated the two germline ends. Germline CDR1 reads KGHDR; CDR2 reads SFDVKD. The CDR3 is 14 residues long. DNA of the CDR3: TGTGCCACCAGTGATTCAGGGAGAAACTACGAGCAGTACTTC. Protein: CATSDSGRNYEQYF.

V usage is TRBV5-6 and J usage is TRBJ2-7; no reliable D call. The germline gives CDR1 SGHDT, CDR2 YYEEEE. Trimming shortened V by 2 bases and J by 3 bases, and 3 bases separated the two germline ends. CDR3 size: 11 residues. CDR3 sequence reads: CASSFRYEQYF. The CDR3 DNA reads as TGTGCCAGCAGCTTTCGCTACGAGCAGTACTTC. Based on the CDR3 plus reference TRBV5-6 and TRBJ2-7, the full variable domain is DAGVTQSPTHLIKTRGQQVTLRCSPKSGHDTVSWYQQALGQGPQFIFQYYEEEERQRGNFPDRFSGHQFPNYSSELNVNALLLGDSALYLCASSFRYEQYFGPGTRLTVT.

The V gene is TRBV6-5, the J gene TRBJ2-1, with no clear D. The germline V gene has CDR1 MNHEY and CDR2 SVGAGI. The CDR3 contains 14 residues. V was trimmed by 0 bases and J by 4 bases, leaving 7 bases between them. CDR3 sequence: CASSYSPKYNEQFF. CDR3 sequence (DNA): TGTGCCAGCAGTTACTCGCCCAAATACAATGAGCAGTTCTTC.

The V gene is TRBV12-3 or TRBV12-4, the J gene TRBJ2-5; a weak D match, TRBD2 (5 bases). The ends were cut back, 6 bases at V and 2 bases at J, with 13 bases in the middle. CDR3 length equals 14 residues. CDR3 loop: CASSPLAIQETQYF. The CDR3 nucleotides are TGTGCCAGCAGCCCGCTAGCCATTCAAGAGACCCAGTACTTC.

In its sample, this clonotype was seen many times. The rearrangement uses TRBV18 and TRBJ2-1; TRBD2 might be the D (5 bases). The CDR3 consists of 14 residues. Germline-derived CDR1 and CDR2 are KGHSH and LQKENI. Trimming left V 4 bases short and J 5 bases short, with 12 bases between. The CDR3: CASSRGSVDNEQFF. The CDR3, as DNA: TGTGCCAGCTCACGTGGTAGCGTAGACAATGAGCAGTTCTTC.

This clonotype occurred many times. The chain carries TRBV7-2 and TRBJ2-3; D remains ambiguous. The CDR3 is 13 amino acids. Germline CDR1 reads SGHTA; CDR2 reads FQGNSA. Trimming cost V 9 bases and J 4 bases, with 14 bases left between them. The CDR3 spells CASPNERADTQYF. The CDR3 coding sequence is TGTGCCAGTCCCAATGAAAGGGCAGATACGCAGTATTTT.

This clonotype was recorded many times. This chain uses TRBV27 with TRBJ2-1; D is ambiguous. Per the germline V gene, CDR1 is MNHEY and CDR2 is SMNVEV (reference sequence). Trimming stripped 6 bases from V and 1 base from J, with 7 bases between. CDR3 length: 13 amino acids. The CDR3 bases are TGTGCCAGCAGCCCTATTTCCTACAATGAGCAGTTCTTC. It is translated as CASSPISYNEQFF.

The CDR3 loop reads CASSLRAEYSNQPQHF. CDR3 in DNA: TGTGCCAGCAGCTTAAGGGCGGAGTATAGCAATCAGCCCCAGCATTTT. The chain has TRBV11-1 and TRBJ1-5; no definite D call. The CDR3 has 16 amino acids. In germline, CDR1 is SGHAT, CDR2 FQDESV (reference sequence). V gave up 2 bases and J gave up 0 bases, with 11 bases separating them.

V usage is TRBV29-1 and J usage is TRBJ2-3, with 7 bases identical to TRBD2. The CDR3 consists of 13 residues. V shed 0 bases and J 6 bases; nucleotides not matched to a gene: 3. CDR1 and CDR2 from the germline V gene are SQVTM and ANQGSEA. The CDR3 coding sequence is TGCAGCGTTGAAGAACTAGCGTGGGATACGCAGTATTTT. Translation: CSVEELAWDTQYF.

This clonotype has more than one count but fewer than ten. The chain uses TRBV7-9 and TRBJ1-5, with 7 bases aligning to TRBD1. Germline CDR1 is SEHNR and CDR2 is FQNEAQ (reference sequence). This CDR3 comprises 15 residues. V shed 4 bases, J shed 5 bases, and the junction held 8 bases outside the gene matches. CDR3 DNA: TGTGCCAGCAGCTCCGACAGGGTCACAGATCAGCCCCAGCATTTT. It specifies CASSSDRVTDQPQHF.

This clonotype was seen only a few times. This chain uses TRBV5-1 with TRBJ2-1, with D unresolved. Trimming left V 0 bases short and J 0 bases short, with 10 bases between. CDR1 SGHRS and CDR2 YFSETQ come from the germline V gene. The CDR3 consists of 16 residues. The CDR3 DNA follows: TGCGCCAGCAGCTTGGTTGAGTCTGGCTCCTACAATGAGCAGTTCTTC. It specifies CASSLVESGSYNEQFF.

This clonotype was counted only a few times. The chain couples TRBV6-6 to TRBJ1-1; D might be TRBD1 (5 bases). The CDR3 runs 14 residues. V gave up 4 bases and J gave up 2 bases, with 11 bases separating them. Germline V CDR1 and CDR2: MNHNY, SVGAGI (reference sequence). CDR3 DNA sequence: TGTGCCAGCAGTTTGCAGGGAACTAACACTGAAGCTTTCTTT. It yields the protein CASSLQGTNTEAFF.

This clonotype came up a few times. This chain uses TRBV30 with TRBJ2-3, with TRBD2 matching over 7 bases. The CDR3 has 14 residues. Trimming at V came to 1 base and at J to 3 bases, leaving 4 bases not matched to a gene. Per germline, CDR1 GTSNPN and CDR2 SVGIG (reference sequence). CDR3 coding DNA: TGTGCCTGGAGTGCGGGACTACCGACAGATACGCAGTATTTT. It translates to CAWSAGLPTDTQYF.

This clonotype was seen many times. The rearrangement uses TRBV10-3 and TRBJ2-1; 7 nucleotides agree with TRBD1. Germline V gene lookup returns CDR1 ENHRY and CDR2 SYGVKD. V shed 3 bases and J 8 bases; nucleotides not matched to a gene: 4. The CDR3 is 13 amino acids. The CDR3 spells CAISERGRDEQFF. CDR3 in DNA: TGTGCCATCAGTGAAAGGGGGCGGGATGAGCAGTTCTTC.

This clonotype was observed a handful of times. The chain recombines TRBV12-3 or TRBV12-4 with TRBJ2-2; either TRBD1 or TRBD2 may fit D (5 bases each). The CDR3 totals 17 residues. V shed 5 bases and J shed 3 bases, with 19 bases lying between them. The chain's CDR3 is CASSPPGPDPHTGELFF. In DNA form, the CDR3 reads TGTGCCAGCAGTCCGCCGGGACCCGACCCCCACACCGGGGAGCTGTTTTTT.

This clonotype has just a few counts. V usage is TRBV12-3 or TRBV12-4 and J usage is TRBJ2-1; D not certain. The germline V and J ends were trimmed by 4 bases and 6 bases, with 10 bases remaining between them. This CDR3 comprises 13 residues. Written as DNA, the CDR3 is TGTGCCAGCAGTTACTCCGGGTCCAATGAGCAGTTCTTC. It encodes CASSYSGSNEQFF.

The chain combines TRBV28 with TRBJ2-5; the D gene is possibly TRBD1 (6 bases). CDR1 and CDR2 (germline): MDHEN, SYDVKM. The CDR3 runs to 14 residues. V lost 2 bases and J lost 7, with 14 bases in between. CDR3 region: CASSLPQGLGTQYF. In nucleotides, the CDR3 is TGTGCCAGCAGTTTACCCCAGGGGTTGGGGACCCAGTACTTC.

In its sample, this clonotype was seen once. This chain joins TRBV19 and TRBJ2-1, with TRBD1 matching over 9 bases. Trimming at V came to 2 bases and at J to 8 bases, leaving 4 bases not matched to a gene. CDR1 and CDR2 from the germline V gene are LNHDA and SQIVND (reference sequence). The CDR3 sequence is 14 residues long. The CDR3 spells CASSISDRGYEQFF. CDR3 DNA sequence: TGTGCCAGTAGTATATCGGACAGGGGCTATGAGCAGTTCTTC.

This clonotype has only a few counts. The chain recombines TRBV18 with TRBJ1-5; maybe TRBD1 (6 bases). Trimming took 5 bases from V and 0 from J, leaving 20 bases between them. Germline CDR1 is KGHSH and CDR2 is LQKENI. The CDR3 has 18 residues. The CDR3 DNA sequence: TGTGCCAGCTCAGCAAGACGAACAGGGCCCTATAGCAATCAGCCCCAGCATTTT. It encodes CASSARRTGPYSNQPQHF.